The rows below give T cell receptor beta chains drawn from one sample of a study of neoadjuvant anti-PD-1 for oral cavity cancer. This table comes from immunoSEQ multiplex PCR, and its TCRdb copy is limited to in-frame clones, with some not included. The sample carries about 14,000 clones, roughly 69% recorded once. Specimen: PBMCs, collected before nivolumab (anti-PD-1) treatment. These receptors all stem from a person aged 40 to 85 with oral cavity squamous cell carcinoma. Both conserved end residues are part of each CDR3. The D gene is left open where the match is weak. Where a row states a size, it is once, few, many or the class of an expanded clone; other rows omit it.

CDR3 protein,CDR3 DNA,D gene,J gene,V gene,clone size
CASSFGRGSNQPQHF,TGTGCCAGCAGTTTCGGCAGGGGAAGCAATCAGCCCCAGCATTTT,NA,TRBJ1-5,TRBV27,few
CASSLMGDSEAFF,TGTGCCAGCAGCTTAATGGGGGACAGTGAAGCTTTCTTT,TRBD1,TRBJ1-1,TRBV7-3,once
CTSSQEEGSPTFNEKLFF,TGCACCAGCAGCCAAGAGGAGGGTTCGCCCACCTTTAATGAAAAACTGTTTTTT,NA,TRBJ1-4,TRBV1,NA
CASSARTGIGNYGYTF,TGTGCCAGCAGCGCCCGGACAGGGATCGGAAACTATGGCTACACCTTC,TRBD1,TRBJ1-2,TRBV9,NA
CASTVAGVGSYEQYF,TGTGCCAGTACCGTAGCGGGAGTAGGGTCCTACGAGCAGTACTTC,TRBD2,TRBJ2-7,TRBV19,NA
CASSYGSGAVHNEQFF,TGTGCCAGCAGTTACGGTAGCGGGGCCGTACACAATGAGCAGTTCTTC,TRBD2,TRBJ2-1,TRBV6-5,NA
CASSAYLNTEAFF,TGTGCCAGCAGCGCATACCTCAACACTGAAGCTTTCTTT,NA,TRBJ1-1,TRBV7-6,NA
CASSRTGQGGETQYF,TGTGCCAGCAGCAGAACGGGACAGGGCGGCGAGACCCAGTACTTC,TRBD1,TRBJ2-5,TRBV5-4,NA
CASSTTGGGTEAFF,TGCGCCAGCAGCACGACAGGGGGAGGGACTGAAGCTTTCTTT,TRBD1,TRBJ1-1,TRBV5-1,NA
CASSLSDRGGLGGYTF,TGTGCCAGCAGTTTATCGGACAGGGGTGGTTTGGGTGGCTACACCTTC,TRBD1,TRBJ1-2,TRBV28,few
CASSSSRGSPYEQYF,TGTGCCAGCAGCTCCTCCCGGGGGTCCCCCTACGAGCAGTACTTC,NA,TRBJ2-7,TRBV7-9,NA
CASSIQNTGELFF,TGTGCCAGTAGTATACAGAACACCGGGGAGCTGTTTTTT,NA,TRBJ2-2,TRBV19,NA
CASSSGTLNYEQYF,TGCGCCAGCAGTAGCGGGACCCTGAACTACGAGCAGTACTTC,TRBD2,TRBJ2-7,TRBV5-1,NA
CASSSDRGFSYEQYF,TGTGCCAGCAGCTCGGACAGGGGGTTCTCCTACGAGCAGTACTTC,TRBD1,TRBJ2-7,TRBV13,NA
CASSVLFGGTYEQYF,TGTGCCAGCAGCGTTCTTTTTGGCGGAACCTACGAGCAGTACTTC,NA,TRBJ2-7,TRBV6-1,few
CAISSQGNEKLFF,TGTGCCATCAGTTCCCAGGGGAATGAAAAACTGTTTTTT,NA,TRBJ1-4,TRBV10-3,NA
CAWSHRVQGGYGYTF,TGTGCCTGGAGCCACCGGGTCCAAGGAGGCTATGGCTACACCTTC,NA,TRBJ1-2,TRBV30,NA